The clone carrying this T cell receptor beta chain came up a few times. Its target is unknown. The sample comes from a study of T-cell memory formation after mild COVID-19. Study-wide results and limits: Several responding clones turned up in pre-infection memory, indicating that cross-reactive memory may have taken part. Clones shrinking between day 15 and 85 showed a balanced CD4/CD8 split, and those that grew later tilted toward CD4+.

Trimming cost V 8 bases and J 4 bases; bases outside gene matches: 14. Germline V lookup: CDR1 MRHNA, CDR2 SNTAGT. This CDR3 has 17 residues. Each CDR3 protein is one row after TCRdb ran MiXCR on the 5' RACE reads. This table has roughly 350,000 distinct CDR3 sequences, around 20% appearing once. The sample comprised PBMCs or a T cell subset sorted from them (not recorded which). The chain carries TRBV6-4 and TRBJ2-2; TRBD2 aligns across 9 bases. This receptor was obtained from an adult woman who had mild COVID-19 (a few samples of this study predate the infection). Cell type and time point are not known. CDR3 loop: CASSELAGGPGTGELFF. CDR3 coding DNA: TGTGCCAGCTCGGAACTGGCGGGAGGGCCGGGCACCGGGGAGCTGTTTTTT.